The T cell receptor (beta chain) described here comes from a study of T cells after somatic rescue of genetic block. Data came from immunoSEQ multiplex PCR; TCRdb stores just in-frame clones and leaves some out. The sample lists tens of thousands of clones, approximately 91% seen once, with 2.5% to 3% in the top ten. Sequenced material: peripheral blood mononuclear cells (PBMCs). The source of this sequence is a man aged 30 to 39.

The CDR3 protein is CASSLGQGNPYEQYF. DNA for the CDR3: TGTGCCAGCAGCTTAGGCCAGGGAAACCCCTACGAGCAGTACTTC. The rearrangement joins TRBV7-6 to TRBJ2-7, with a weak D call TRBD1 (5 bases). Germline V gene data show CDR1 as SGHVS and CDR2 as FNYEAQ. V lost 1 base, J lost 2 bases, and 12 bases lay in between. The CDR3 covers 15 residues.